The source of this T cell receptor beta chain is a study of PD-L1 blockade in urothelial cancer. Background on the study: The study started patients on atezolizumab around 2014, giving 1,200 mg intravenously every 3 weeks. It was at 3 weeks (second dose) and 6 weeks after treatment start that blood was analyzed. Median T cell yield per blood sample was more than 120,000 cells.

The assay was immunoSEQ multiplex PCR, and TCRdb's table has in-frame clones only and misses some. Here the sample spans about 76,000 clones, about 85% being singletons. The sequence was collected from a man in his sixties or seventies with urothelial cancer. The material sequenced was PBMCs, taken around atezolizumab (anti-PD-L1) treatment.

The CDR3 bases are TGTGCCAGTAGTATAAACCAGGGGAATGAGCAGTTCTTC. Translating it yields CASSINQGNEQFF. The gene calls are TRBV19 and TRBJ2-1, with TRBD1 as a possible D gene (6 bases). The CDR3 contains 13 residues. CDR1 and CDR2 (germline): LNHDA, SQIVND (reference sequence). The V gene lost 2 bases and the J gene lost 7 bases, with 9 bases spanning the gap.